These 19 T cell receptor beta chains came from one sample sequenced in a study of T cell responses to AZD1222 COVID-19 vaccine. Produced via immunoSEQ multiplex PCR; TCRdb's table is partial and in-frame only. The sample carries about 140,000 clones, 90% to 95% recorded once. Source: peripheral blood, taken 28 days after the second AZD1222 dose. The receptors were sampled from an adult who received the AZD1222 COVID-19 vaccine.

This chain joins TRBV19 and TRBJ1-5; D uncertain. There are 13 residues in the CDR3. Germline V gene sequence: CDR1 LNHDA, CDR2 SQIVND (reference sequence). The V end was cut by 7 bases, the J end by 3 bases, with 10 bases between. The CDR3 region has the DNA TGTGCCAGTACCCCAGGATACAATCAGCCCCAGCATTTT. Protein product: CASTPGYNQPQHF.

The chain employs TRBV5-6 and TRBJ1-3; D is uncertain. Germline CDR1 and CDR2: SGHDT and YYEEEE. The length of the CDR3 is 15 residues. Trimming removed 0 bases from V and 6 bases from J, with 13 bases in between. As DNA, the CDR3 is TGTGCCAGCAGCTTGGGCCCCGCTAACCAAAACACCATATATTTT. This encodes CASSLGPANQNTIYF.

The rearrangement joins TRBV6-5 to TRBJ1-1; the D gene is possibly TRBD1 (5 bases). CDR3 length equals 14 residues. The V gene's germline CDR1 is MNHEY and CDR2 SVGAGI. V lost 6 bases to trimming and J lost 2 bases, with 13 bases between them. In DNA form, the CDR3 reads TGTGCCAGCAGGGACGGGGGGGACAACACTGAAGCTTTCTTT. As protein: CASRDGGDNTEAFF.

The rearrangement links TRBV28 to TRBJ1-6; D unclear. This CDR3 comprises 12 residues. The germline CDR1 and CDR2 sequences are MDHEN and SYDVKM. CDR3 residues: CAILGFNSPLHF. The CDR3 nucleotides read TGTGCTATCCTCGGGTTCAATTCACCCCTCCACTTT.

CDR3 nucleotides: TGTGCCAGCAGTGATTGGGCGGGAGGGACTTCTACCTACGAGCAGTACTTC. The encoded protein is CASSDWAGGTSTYEQYF. The rearrangement uses TRBV6-1 and TRBJ2-7, with TRBD2 matching over 9 bases. This CDR3 is built from 17 residues. The germline V gene has CDR1 MNHNS and CDR2 SASEGT. The ends lost 3 bases at V and 2 bases at J; junction bases unmatched: 11.

The J gene is TRBJ1-4, the V gene TRBV11-2; D uncertain. V lost 5 bases to trimming and J lost 5 bases, with 12 bases between them. The CDR3 covers 14 residues. CDR1 is SGHAT and CDR2 is FQNNGV in the germline V gene. The CDR3 coding sequence is TGTGCCAGCAGCCGGAACCGGGCAAATGAAAAACTGTTTTTT. It specifies CASSRNRANEKLFF.

The chain combines TRBV6-4 with TRBJ2-7, with 8 bases aligning to TRBD2. Per germline, CDR1 MRHNA and CDR2 SNTAGT. The CDR3 totals 18 residues. V shed 4 bases, J shed 3 bases, and the junction held 17 bases outside the gene matches. The chain's CDR3 is CASSALSSGTRGDYEQYF. CDR3 DNA: TGTGCCAGCAGTGCGCTATCCTCCGGGACTAGAGGTGACTACGAGCAGTACTTC.

The CDR3 coding sequence is TGTGCCATCAGTGGTCAAGGTAGTAACAATGAGCAGTTCTTC. It encodes CAISGQGSNNEQFF. The chain couples TRBV10-3 to TRBJ2-1; D is unresolved. CDR3 size: 14 residues. Germline values: CDR1 ENHRY, CDR2 SYGVKD. Trimming shortened V by 4 bases and J by 5 bases, and 12 bases separated the two germline ends.

The chain recombines TRBV11-2 with TRBJ1-2, with 9 bases aligning to TRBD1. This CDR3 has 14 amino acids. CDR1 and CDR2 from the germline V gene are SGHAT and FQNNGV. Unmatched junction bases numbered 4, after V lost 1 base and J lost 7 bases. CDR3 residues: CASSLGGTGFGYTF. Written as DNA, the CDR3 is TGTGCCAGCAGCTTAGGTGGGACAGGGTTTGGCTACACCTTC.

A single count supports this clone. Relative to the germline gene, one junction end is altered; a read error may explain this. The rearrangement uses TRBV6-1 and TRBJ2-5, with D possibly being TRBD2 (6 bases). This CDR3 region has 14 residues. CDR1 and CDR2 from the germline V gene are MNHNS and SASEGT. For the CDR3, the DNA is TGTGCCAGCAGTGAACCGGGACTCCAAGCGACCCAGTACTTC. Translating it yields CASSEPGLQATQYF.

This chain joins TRBV4-1 and TRBJ2-3, with a weak D call TRBD1 (5 bases). Germline-derived CDR1 and CDR2 are MGHRA and YSYEKL. CDR3 length equals 14 residues. V was cut by 4 bases and J by 5 bases, with 13 bases left in between. The CDR3 here is CASSPSGQGDTQYF. DNA of the CDR3: TGCGCCAGCAGCCCTTCCGGGCAGGGAGATACGCAGTATTTT.

The chain uses TRBV7-2 and TRBJ2-7; no clear D gene. From germline, CDR1 is SGHTA and CDR2 FQGNSA. The CDR3 is 14 amino acids. Trimming left V 1 base short and J 3 bases short, with 10 bases between. As DNA, the CDR3 is TGTGCCAGCAGCTTAGATCCAGGCCGCTACGAGCAGTACTTC. Translating it yields CASSLDPGRYEQYF.

This clone came up once. This chain uses TRBV29-1 with TRBJ2-7; the match to TRBD2 covers 11 bases. The CDR3 contains 14 residues. The ends lost 5 bases at V and 6 bases at J; junction bases unmatched: 9. Germline V gene data show CDR1 as SQVTM and CDR2 as ANQGSEA. CDR3 in DNA: TGCAGCGTTACTTTAGCGGGAGGGGTAGCCGAGCAGTACTTC. This codes for CSVTLAGGVAEQYF.

The chain links TRBV27 to TRBJ1-6; D is unresolved. Trimming left V 3 bases short and J 8 bases short, with 8 bases between. Germline loops: CDR1 MNHEY, CDR2 SMNVEV (reference sequence). The CDR3 is 13 residues long. CDR3 nucleotide sequence: TGTGCCAGCAGTTTCCTCGAACATTCACCCCTCCACTTT. Amino acid sequence: CASSFLEHSPLHF.

This chain joins TRBV6-5 and TRBJ1-4, with 7 bases identical to TRBD1. The CDR3 is 14 amino acids. Germline V gene data show CDR1 as MNHEY and CDR2 as SVGAGI. Germline trimming cut 8 bases from V and 0 bases from J; bases unmatched to any gene: 3. The CDR3 bases are TGTGCCAGCGCCAGGGGGGCAACTAATGAAAAACTGTTTTTT. As protein: CASARGATNEKLFF.

The rearrangement links TRBV5-1 to TRBJ1-2; perhaps TRBD1 as D (6 bases). CDR1 and CDR2 (germline): SGHRS, YFSETQ. Trimming removed 3 bases at V and 0 bases at J, with 12 bases between. This CDR3 contains 15 residues. CDR3 amino acids: CASSSTGDTNYGYTF. As DNA, the CDR3 is TGCGCCAGCAGCTCGACAGGAGATACTAACTATGGCTACACCTTC.

The rearrangement links TRBV3-1 (or the pseudogene TRBV3-2) to TRBJ1-2; no clear D gene. Trimming removed 0 bases at V and 9 bases at J, with 8 bases between. The CDR3 totals 12 residues. Germline loops: CDR1 LGHDT, CDR2 YNNKEL (reference sequence). The CDR3 sequence: CASSQDLRSYTF. CDR3 DNA: TGTGCCAGCAGCCAAGACTTGCGAAGCTACACCTTC.

This chain uses TRBV7-9 with TRBJ2-6; TRBD2 is a possible D gene (6 bases). The CDR3 is 16 amino acids. V lost 9 bases to trimming and J lost 4 bases, with 19 bases between them. Germline loops: CDR1 SEHNR, CDR2 FQNEAQ (reference sequence). The CDR3 sequence is CASAGTALSGANVLTF. Written as DNA, the CDR3 is TGTGCCAGTGCGGGGACTGCCTTGTCGGGGGCCAACGTCCTGACTTTC.

The CDR3 spells CSVEDLAEAFF. DNA for the CDR3: TGCAGCGTTGAAGATCTGGCTGAAGCTTTCTTT. This rearrangement joins TRBV29-1 to TRBJ1-1; D ambiguous. The germline V gene encodes CDR1 SQVTM and CDR2 ANQGSEA. The V gene lost 0 bases and the J gene lost 6 bases, with 5 bases spanning the gap. CDR3 length: 11 amino acids. The entire variable domain, with the rest obtained from reference TRBV29-1 and TRBJ1-1, is as follows: SAVISQKPSRDICQRGTSLTIQCQVDSQVTMMFWYRQQPGQSLTLIATANQGSEATYESGFVIDKFPISRPNLTFSTLTVSNMSPEDSSIYLCSVEDLAEAFFGQGTRLTVV.